This paragraph covers one TCR beta chain sequence. The data are from a study of blood T cell repertoires in COVID-19. Study-wide background: COVID-19 samples from acute and convalescent phases originated in the United States, Italy and Spain. T cells, B-cell-depleted T cells, or PBMCs supplied cDNA or gDNA.

As processed by the authors: Nucleated cell counts were estimated from reference gene primer amplification. Sequenced by immunoSEQ multiplex PCR; TCRdb stores in-frame clones only, minus some. That table furnishes V, J and clone size, whereas the DNA furnished D and trimming. The data contain more than 150,000 clones, about 89% of them singletons. From germline, CDR1 is SEHNR and CDR2 FQNEAQ (reference sequence). Unmatched junction bases numbered 7, after V lost 4 bases and J lost 1 base. The CDR3 is 17 amino acids. The sample was peripheral blood. The clonotype comes from a man in his 60s with acute or convalescent COVID-19. This chain joins TRBV7-9 and TRBJ2-6, with 7 bases fitting TRBD1. The CDR3 coding sequence is TGTGCCAGCAGCTCCACAGGGGTGGGGTCTGGGGCCAACGTCCTGACTTTC. It translates to CASSSTGVGSGANVLTF.